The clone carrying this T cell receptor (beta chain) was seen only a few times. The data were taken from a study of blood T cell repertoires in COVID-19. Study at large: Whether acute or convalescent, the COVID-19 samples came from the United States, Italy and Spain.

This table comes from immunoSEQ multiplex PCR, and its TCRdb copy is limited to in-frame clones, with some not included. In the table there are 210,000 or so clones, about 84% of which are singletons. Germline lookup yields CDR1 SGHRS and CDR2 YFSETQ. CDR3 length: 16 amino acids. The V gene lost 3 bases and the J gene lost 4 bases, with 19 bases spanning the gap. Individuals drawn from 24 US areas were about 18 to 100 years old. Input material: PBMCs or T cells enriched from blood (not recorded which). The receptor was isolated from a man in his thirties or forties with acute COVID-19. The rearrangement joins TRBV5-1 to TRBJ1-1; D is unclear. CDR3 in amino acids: CASSYGAGLGFTEAFF. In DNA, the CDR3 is TGCGCCAGCAGCTATGGCGCGGGCTTGGGGTTCACTGAAGCTTTCTTT.